The 6 T cell receptor beta chains given below trace back to one sample, sequenced in a study of early T cells in non-severe SARS-CoV-2 infection. MiXCR, run by TCRdb on the 5' RACE reads, gives a single entry per CDR3 protein. The data contain tens of thousands of distinct CDR3 sequences, over 9% of them seen just once; the ten biggest clones take up about 7.1%. The specimen was whole blood, collected at baseline. Receptors were obtained from an adult who was a healthcare worker with PCR-confirmed SARS-CoV-2 infection or an uninfected control (not recorded which).

This clonotype was counted only a few times. CDR3 DNA: TGTGCCAGCAGCACGTCGACAGGGCTTGGAGGCTACACCTTC. Translated: CASSTSTGLGGYTF. This chain links TRBV11-3 with TRBJ1-2; 7 nucleotides line up with TRBD1. This CDR3 is 14 amino acids long. Germline trimming cut 5 bases from V and 8 bases from J; bases unmatched to any gene: 11. Germline V gene sequence: CDR1 SGHNT, CDR2 YENEEA.

The chain uses TRBV30 and TRBJ2-3, with TRBD1 matching over 9 bases. Trimming cost V 0 bases and J 0 bases; bases outside gene matches: 4. The CDR3 spans 16 residues. The V gene's germline CDR1 is GTSNPN and CDR2 SVGIG (reference sequence). The CDR3 protein is CAWSVGTGTSTDTQYF. The CDR3 region has the DNA TGTGCCTGGAGTGTCGGGACAGGGACTAGCACAGATACGCAGTATTTT.

The chain employs TRBV7-9 and TRBJ2-7, with unresolved D. CDR1 and CDR2 from the germline V gene are SEHNR and FQNEAQ (reference sequence). The V end lost 4 bases, the J end lost 2 bases, and 3 bases lay between the germline ends. The CDR3 consists of 11 residues. CDR3 DNA: TGTGCCAGCAGCTCCACCTACGAGCAGTACTTC. It translates to CASSSTYEQYF.

This clonotype was recorded at least ten times. J is TRBJ1-2 and V is TRBV27, with 8 bases matching TRBD1. This CDR3 contains 15 residues. Looked up from germline, CDR1 is MNHEY and CDR2 is SMNVEV (reference sequence). The V segment lost 7 bases and the J segment 4 bases; nucleotides outside the gene matches: 11. CDR3 sequence reads: CASNANRGNSYGYTF. The DNA for the CDR3 is TGTGCCAGCAACGCAAACAGGGGGAACTCCTATGGCTACACCTTC.

This clonotype was detected only a few times. The chain links TRBV12-3 or TRBV12-4 to TRBJ1-1; D is perhaps TRBD1 (5 bases). The V and J ends lost 1 base and 3 bases respectively, with 12 bases between them. This CDR3 region has 15 residues. The CDR3 sequence is CASSLVQGVDTEAFF. In DNA form, the CDR3 reads TGTGCCAGCAGTTTAGTTCAGGGCGTGGACACTGAAGCTTTCTTT.

There are many counts of this clonotype. This chain joins TRBV11-1 and TRBJ2-1, with 16 bases aligning to TRBD2. This CDR3 has 18 residues. Germline assignment: CDR1 SGHAT and CDR2 FQDESV (reference sequence). J was trimmed by 4 bases and V by 5 bases; bases with no gene match: 8. The CDR3 region is CASSPPGLAGGRYNEQFF. CDR3 DNA: TGTGCCAGCAGCCCACCGGGACTAGCGGGGGGGAGGTACAATGAGCAGTTCTTC.